This T cell receptor (beta chain) was captured in a study of blood T cell dynamics during melanoma immunotherapy. Study-level information: First-line therapy was either pembrolizumab or nivolumab with ipilimumab for metastatic melanoma. Whole-study findings and limits: It remained unknown if the driving T cell clones were melanoma-specific.

Points on this clone: Its antigen is as yet unknown.

The germline V and J ends were trimmed by 2 bases and 1 base, with 5 bases remaining between them. Germline V gene lookup returns CDR1 MNHEY and CDR2 SMNVEV (reference sequence). This CDR3 spans 13 amino acids. Stated time point: week 3, after first cycle of checkpoint inhibitor. Sampling occurred pretreatment (T0) and at week 3 (W3), after cycle one of checkpoint blockade. Patients with prior systemic cancer treatment, concomitant immunosuppressants, or other active malignancies were excluded. Only in-frame clones appear in the TCRdb table, and some are missing; sequencing was by immunoSEQ multiplex PCR. The sample has roughly 7,300 clones, roughly four fifths seen once.

The clonotype comes from a human donor with melanoma. The starting material was blood, obtained from a patient treated with checkpoint blockade. The gene calls are TRBV27 and TRBJ1-1; D is uncertain. The CDR3 loop reads CASSLQQNTEAFF. DNA for the CDR3: TGTGCCAGCAGTTTACAGCAGAACACTGAAGCTTTCTTT.